This T cell receptor (beta chain) was documented in a study of human thymus T cells. Concerning this clone itself: As yet, its antigen is unknown.

Thymus tissue was removed during corrective cardiac surgery. Immunologically healthy infants in Finland undergoing congenital heart defect surgery were the donors. Study results and limitations: In thymic and blood repertoires alike, V and J usage looked biased.

This CDR3 has 15 residues. Deletions cut 1 base from V and 6 bases from J, with 15 bases between. Germline V gives CDR1 SGDLS, CDR2 YYNGEE. Measured with immunoSEQ multiplex PCR; TCRdb has only the in-frame clones, and not every one. Of roughly 86,000 clones listed, roughly 96% are singletons. Material for sequencing was thymus tissue. This chain joins TRBV9 and TRBJ2-3; no clear D. The sequence derives from a boy under two years old with a congenital heart defect but otherwise immunologically healthy. The DNA of the CDR3 is TGTGCCAGCAGCGTACTAAGAGTGGGGTGGGATACGCAGTATTTT. It encodes CASSVLRVGWDTQYF.